The next 3 T cell receptor beta chains were all read from a single sample in a study of cytomegalovirus exposure and HLA in healthy donors. This PCR relied on a set of 60 Vbeta primers and 13 Jbeta primers. TCRdb's table, derived via immunoSEQ multiplex PCR, lists solely in-frame clones and lacks some. The table records fewer than 180,000 clones, about 60% of them present only once. Material for sequencing was PBMCs. These receptors originate from a woman in her sixties in good health and CMV-seropositive.

In this sample, this clone turned up a few times. The chain employs TRBV28 and TRBJ2-3, with 14 bases matching TRBD2. The length of the CDR3 is 18 residues. Germline V lookup: CDR1 MDHEN, CDR2 SYDVKM. Germline trimming cut 5 bases from V and 0 bases from J; bases unmatched to any gene: 7. The CDR3 nucleotides are TGTGCCAGCAGTGGACTAGCGGGAGGCTTTACTAGCACAGATACGCAGTATTTT. It codes for CASSGLAGGFTSTDTQYF.

Note on this clone: Relative to the germline gene, one junction end is altered; a read error may explain this. The chain employs TRBV4-3 and TRBJ2-2; a weak D match, TRBD1 (6 bases). The CDR3 extends over 16 amino acids. Per the germline V gene, CDR1 is LGHNA and CDR2 is YSLEER. The CDR3 here is CASSKEAQGNTGELFF. As DNA, the CDR3 is TGCGCCAGCAGCAAAGAGGCACAGGGTAACACCGGGGAGCTGTTTTTT.

The chain combines TRBV6-6 with TRBJ1-2; tentative D call: TRBD1 (6 bases). Trimming removed 9 bases from V and 5 bases from J, with 16 bases in between. CDR3 size: 13 residues. The germline CDR1 and CDR2 sequences are MNHNY and SVGAGI (reference sequence). The CDR3 region has the DNA TGTGCCAGTACATCAGGGGACCGATATGGCTACACCTTC. It translates to CASTSGDRYGYTF.